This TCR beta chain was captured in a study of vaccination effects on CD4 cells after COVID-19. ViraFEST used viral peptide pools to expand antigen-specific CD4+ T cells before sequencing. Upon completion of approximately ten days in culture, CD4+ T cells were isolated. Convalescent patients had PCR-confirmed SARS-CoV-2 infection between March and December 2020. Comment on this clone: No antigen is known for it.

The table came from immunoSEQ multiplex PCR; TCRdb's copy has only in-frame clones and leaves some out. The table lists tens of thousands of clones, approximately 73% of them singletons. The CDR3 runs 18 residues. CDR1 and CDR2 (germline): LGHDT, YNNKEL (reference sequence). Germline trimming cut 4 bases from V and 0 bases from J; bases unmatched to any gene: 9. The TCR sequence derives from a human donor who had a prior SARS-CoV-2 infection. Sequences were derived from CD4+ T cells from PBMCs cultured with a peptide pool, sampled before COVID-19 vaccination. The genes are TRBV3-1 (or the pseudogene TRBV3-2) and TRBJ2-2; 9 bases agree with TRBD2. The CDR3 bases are TGTGCCAGCAGCCCAGGCGCCGGCGGGGGGGCGAACACCGGGGAGCTGTTTTTT. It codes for CASSPGAGGGANTGELFF.